This TCR beta chain came from a study of blood T cell repertoires in COVID-19. Study details: Nucleic acid was either cDNA or gDNA, and it came from T cells, B-cell-depleted T cells, or PBMCs.

The CDR3 runs 18 residues. Germline values: CDR1 SGHRS, CDR2 YFSETQ. With 1 base clipped from V and 0 bases from J, the junction kept 9 bases outside the gene matches. Original handling: Using reference gene primer amplification, nucleated cell counts were estimated. Sequencing used immunoSEQ multiplex PCR; TCRdb keeps in-frame clones, though not all of them. D and trimming were read from the DNA, whereas the V and J calls and clone size are those reported in that table. The repertoire holds under 30,000 clones, with approximately 86% as singletons. Sample: peripheral blood. V gene TRBV5-1 combines with J gene TRBJ2-3; 9 nucleotides agree with TRBD1. This receptor was taken from a human donor with acute or convalescent COVID-19. The donor label of this sample is uncertain. The CDR3 spells CASSLSLNRGLSTDTQYF. For the CDR3, the DNA is TGCGCCAGCAGCTTGTCCCTCAACAGGGGGCTCAGCACAGATACGCAGTATTTT.